This TCR beta chain was recovered during a study of blood T cell repertoires in COVID-19. Study-level information: Italy, Spain and the United States were the sources of the convalescent and acute COVID-19 samples. Sources were T cells, B-cell-depleted T cells, or PBMCs; the material itself was cDNA or gDNA.

Notes on this clone: A read error may produce the germline difference seen at one junction end.

In the authors' methods: Using reference gene primer amplification, nucleated cell counts were estimated. Measured with immunoSEQ multiplex PCR; TCRdb has only the in-frame clones, and not every one. V, J and clone size are taken as reported in that table, and D and trimming were inferred from the DNA itself. This sample has fewer than 350,000 clones, with nearly 90% found just once. Germline V lookup: CDR1 MGHRA, CDR2 YSYEKL. The length of the CDR3 is 15 residues. The genes are TRBV4-1 and TRBJ1-2, with TRBD1 identical over 7 bases. This receptor was identified in a man between 18 and 35 years old with active or convalescent COVID-19. Sequencing input: peripheral blood. The CDR3 sequence is CANSMRQGQNGGYTF. The DNA for the CDR3 is TGCGCCAACAGCATGCGACAGGGCCAAAACGGGGGCTACACCTTC.